This T cell receptor (beta chain) was sequenced for a study of blood T cell repertoires in COVID-19. The protocol was immunoSEQ multiplex PCR, while the TCRdb copy is restricted to in-frame clones and leaves out a portion. The data show roughly 43,000 clones, roughly 69% seen once. The CDR3 consists of 16 residues. Trimming took 0 bases from V and 5 from J, leaving 17 bases between them. Germline loops: CDR1 LGHDT, CDR2 YNNKEL (reference sequence). The chain joins TRBV3-1 (or the pseudogene TRBV3-2) to TRBJ2-7; tentative D call: TRBD2 (6 bases). This clonotype originated in an elderly man with acute or convalescent COVID-19. Sequences were obtained from peripheral blood. This chain's CDR3 is CASSQDFRARGNEQYF. CDR3 nucleotides: TGTGCCAGCAGCCAAGATTTTAGGGCCCGGGGGAACGAGCAGTACTTC.